Listed below are T cell receptor beta chains from one sample, sequenced in a study of shared clonotypes between healthy human individuals. Sequencing was performed with immunoSEQ multiplex PCR; in TCRdb, only in-frame clones are kept and a portion is missing. In the table there are about 680,000 clones, under 95% of which are singletons. Specimen: naive CD8+ T cells sorted from blood. The receptors were gathered from a young man in good health. CDR3s include the opening cysteine and the closing phenylalanine or tryptophan. A D gene is named only where the DNA matches it firmly. Some rows have no size entry. The others give once, few or many, or a class for an expanded clone.

d_call j_call v_call clone_size cdr3_aa cdr3_nt
- TRBJ1-1 TRBV28 once CASSFQAWTDPNTEAFF TGTGCCAGCAGTTTCCAGGCCTGGACAGATCCTAACACTGAAGCTTTCTTT
- TRBJ1-1 TRBV29-1 - CSGGRENTEAFF TGCAGCGGAGGAAGAGAGAACACTGAAGCTTTCTTT
- TRBJ1-2 TRBV29-1 - CSVDTGDYGYTF TGCAGCGTTGATACTGGGGACTATGGCTACACCTTC
TRBD2 TRBJ2-3 TRBV6-5 - CASSYSGGSRETQYF TGTGCCAGCAGTTACAGTGGCGGGAGTAGGGAGACGCAGTATTTT
- TRBJ1-1 TRBV7-9 - CASSPPTFLNTEAFF TGTGCCAGCAGCCCGCCGACCTTTTTGAACACTGAAGCTTTCTTT
- TRBJ2-5 TRBV4-1 once CASSQFGSGQETQYF TGCGCCAGCAGCCAATTTGGGTCAGGGCAAGAGACCCAGTACTTC
- TRBJ1-2 TRBV5-1 - CASSLGRGVGYGYTF TGCGCCAGCAGCTTGGGTCGGGGGGTAGGCTATGGCTACACCTTC
- TRBJ1-5 TRBV7-2 - CASSLVPGDNQPQHF TGTGCCAGCAGCTTAGTTCCAGGGGACAATCAGCCCCAGCATTTT
TRBD2 TRBJ2-7 TRBV4-2 - CASSQDAQAGVIYEQYF TGTGCCAGCAGCCAAGATGCGCAAGCGGGAGTCATCTACGAGCAGTACTTC
- TRBJ2-7 TRBV27 - CASRRDSYEQYF TGTGCCAGCAGGAGGGACTCCTACGAGCAGTACTTC
- TRBJ1-3 TRBV2 - CASSEIGLSGNTIYF TGTGCCAGCAGTGAAATCGGGCTCTCTGGAAACACCATATATTTT
TRBD1 TRBJ2-7 TRBV7-8 - CASSRDRGRAYEQYF TGTGCCAGCAGCCGCGACAGGGGGCGGGCCTACGAGCAGTACTTC
- TRBJ2-7 TRBV10-1 - CASSERQNYEQYF TGCGCCAGCAGTGAACGGCAAAACTACGAGCAGTACTTC
TRBD2 TRBJ2-1 TRBV28 - CASSSPLAGDHYNEQFF TGTGCCAGCAGTTCCCCACTAGCGGGAGACCACTACAATGAGCAGTTCTTC
TRBD2 TRBJ2-2 TRBV6-4 - CASSETSGSAGELFF TGTGCCAGCAGTGAGACTAGCGGGAGTGCCGGGGAGCTGTTTTTT
TRBD2 TRBJ2-7 TRBV9 few CASSELAGGYEQYF TGTGCCAGCAGCGAACTAGCGGGAGGGTACGAGCAGTACTTC
TRBD2 TRBJ2-2 TRBV29-1 - CSVDGLAGVAGELFF TGCAGCGTAGATGGACTAGCGGGAGTGGCCGGGGAGCTGTTTTTT
- TRBJ2-2 TRBV7-6 - CAVRANTGELFF TGTGCTGTCCGCGCGAACACCGGGGAGCTGTTTTTT
- TRBJ2-5 TRBV6-5 - CASSYEATETQYF TGTGCCAGCAGTTACGAGGCGACGGAGACCCAGTACTTC
- TRBJ2-7 TRBV21-1 - CASSTHPRVYEQYF TGTGCCAGCAGCACCCACCCCAGGGTCTACGAGCAGTACTTC
- TRBJ1-5 TRBV4-1 - CASSQGVNQPQHF TGCGCCAGCAGCCAAGGTGTCAATCAGCCCCAGCATTTT
- TRBJ1-5 TRBV7-9 - CASSSPEGMSNQPQHF TGTGCCAGCAGCAGCCCCGAGGGGATGAGCAATCAGCCCCAGCATTTT
- TRBJ1-5 TRBV4-1 - CASSQARAGGQPQHF TGCGCCAGCAGCCAAGCTAGGGCGGGCGGTCAGCCCCAGCATTTT
TRBD2 TRBJ2-5 TRBV6-1 - CASSEATGTSLQDQETQYF TGTGCCAGCAGTGAAGCGACCGGGACTAGCCTCCAAGACCAAGAGACCCAGTACTTC
TRBD2 TRBJ2-3 TRBV11-2 - CASSRGESGITDTQYF TGTGCCAGCAGCCGAGGGGAAAGCGGGATCACAGATACGCAGTATTTT
TRBD1 TRBJ2-3 TRBV6-1 once CASSEYGQVADTQYF TGTGCCAGCAGTGAATACGGACAGGTGGCAGATACGCAGTATTTT
TRBD2 TRBJ2-1 TRBV27 - CASSPTSGKHNEQFF TGTGCCAGCAGTCCAACTAGCGGGAAACACAATGAGCAGTTCTTC
TRBD1 TRBJ1-1 TRBV5-1 - CASSSPGQGIEAFF TGCGCCAGCAGCTCCCCTGGACAGGGTATTGAAGCTTTCTTT
- TRBJ1-2 TRBV29-1 - CSVEMQGVYGYTF TGCAGCGTTGAGATGCAAGGGGTCTATGGCTACACCTTC
TRBD1 TRBJ2-1 TRBV2 - CAGTDYNEQFF TGTGCCGGGACAGACTACAATGAGCAGTTCTTC
- TRBJ2-1 TRBV7-7 - CASSLSREPLNEQFF TGTGCCAGCAGCTTAAGTCGGGAGCCGTTGAATGAGCAGTTCTTC
TRBD1 TRBJ2-1 TRBV27 once CASSASTGIAQFF TGTGCCAGCAGTGCCTCGACAGGGATCGCCCAGTTCTTC
- TRBJ1-1 TRBV5-4 - CASSPAGGAAGEAFF TGTGCCAGCAGCCCGGCAGGCGGCGCCGCGGGTGAAGCTTTCTTT
TRBD2 TRBJ2-7 TRBV28 once CASSTSGRRARYEQYF TGTGCCAGCAGTACTAGCGGGAGGCGCGCTCGATACGAGCAGTACTTC
- TRBJ2-7 TRBV2 - CASSEADGTLTYEQYF TGTGCCAGCAGTGAAGCAGACGGGACACTGACTTACGAGCAGTACTTC
- TRBJ1-1 TRBV4-1 - CASSQDPGGSTEAFF TGCGCCAGCAGCCAAGATCCGGGGGGAAGCACTGAAGCTTTCTTT
- TRBJ2-3 TRBV5-1 - CASSIRVDRTRVTDTQYF TGCGCCAGCAGCATACGGGTCGATCGGACCCGGGTTACAGATACGCAGTATTTT
TRBD1 TRBJ2-7 TRBV6-6 - CASSPSPGTAVYEQYF TGTGCCAGCAGTCCATCCCCCGGGACAGCAGTCTACGAGCAGTACTTC
- TRBJ2-7 TRBV11-2 - CASSLDLERAYEQYF TGTGCCAGCAGCTTAGATCTCGAGCGGGCCTACGAGCAGTACTTC
TRBD2 TRBJ2-1 TRBV5-1 - CASSFPAGGLAGGRQNEQFF TGCGCCAGCAGCTTCCCGGCGGGGGGACTAGCGGGAGGTAGGCAGAATGAGCAGTTCTTC
TRBD1 TRBJ1-4 TRBV30 - CAWSVGTGGTNEKLFF TGTGCCTGGAGTGTAGGAACAGGGGGGACTAATGAAAAACTGTTTTTT
- TRBJ2-1 TRBV9 few CASSSSPREQFF TGTGCCAGCAGTTCTTCACCCCGGGAGCAGTTCTTC